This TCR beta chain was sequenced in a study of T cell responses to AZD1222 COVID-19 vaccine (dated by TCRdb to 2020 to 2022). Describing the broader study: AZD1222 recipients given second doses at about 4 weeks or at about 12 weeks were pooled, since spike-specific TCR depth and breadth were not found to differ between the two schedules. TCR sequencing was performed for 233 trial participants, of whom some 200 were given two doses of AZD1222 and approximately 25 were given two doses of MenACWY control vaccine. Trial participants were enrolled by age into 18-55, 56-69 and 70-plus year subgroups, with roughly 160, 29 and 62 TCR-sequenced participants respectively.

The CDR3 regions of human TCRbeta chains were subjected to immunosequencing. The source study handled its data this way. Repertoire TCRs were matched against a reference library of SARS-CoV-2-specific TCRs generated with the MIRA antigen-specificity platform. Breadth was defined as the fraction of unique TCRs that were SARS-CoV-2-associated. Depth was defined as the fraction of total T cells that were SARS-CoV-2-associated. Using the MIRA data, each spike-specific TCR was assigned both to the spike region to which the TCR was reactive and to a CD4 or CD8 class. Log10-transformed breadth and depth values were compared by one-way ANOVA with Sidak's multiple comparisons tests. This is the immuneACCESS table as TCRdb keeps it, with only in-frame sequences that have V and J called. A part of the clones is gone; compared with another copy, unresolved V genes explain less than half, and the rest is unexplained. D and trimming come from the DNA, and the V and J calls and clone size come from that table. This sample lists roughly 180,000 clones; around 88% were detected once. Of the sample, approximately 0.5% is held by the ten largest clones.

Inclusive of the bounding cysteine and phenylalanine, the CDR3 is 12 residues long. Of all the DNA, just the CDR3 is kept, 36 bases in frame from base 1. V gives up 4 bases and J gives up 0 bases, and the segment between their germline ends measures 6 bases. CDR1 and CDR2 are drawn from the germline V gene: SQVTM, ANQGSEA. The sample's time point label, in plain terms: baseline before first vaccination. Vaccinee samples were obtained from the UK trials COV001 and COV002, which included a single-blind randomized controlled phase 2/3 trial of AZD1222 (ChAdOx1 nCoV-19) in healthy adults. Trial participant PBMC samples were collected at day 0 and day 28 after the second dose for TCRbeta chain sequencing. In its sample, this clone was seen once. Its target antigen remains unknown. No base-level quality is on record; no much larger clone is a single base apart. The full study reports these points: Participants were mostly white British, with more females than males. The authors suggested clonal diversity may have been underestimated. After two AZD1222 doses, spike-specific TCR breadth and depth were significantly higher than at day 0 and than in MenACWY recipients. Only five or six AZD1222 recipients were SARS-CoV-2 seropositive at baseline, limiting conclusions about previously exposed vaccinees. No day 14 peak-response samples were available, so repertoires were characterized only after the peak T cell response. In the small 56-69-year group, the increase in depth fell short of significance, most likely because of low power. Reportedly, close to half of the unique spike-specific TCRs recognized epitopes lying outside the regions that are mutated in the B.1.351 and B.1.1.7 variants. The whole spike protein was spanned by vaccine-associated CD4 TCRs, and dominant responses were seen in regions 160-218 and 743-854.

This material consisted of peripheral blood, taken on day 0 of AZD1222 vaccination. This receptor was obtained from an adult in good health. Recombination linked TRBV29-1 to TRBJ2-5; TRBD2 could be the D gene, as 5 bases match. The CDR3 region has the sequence CSVGGYQETQYF. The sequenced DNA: TGCAGCGTTGGAGGGTACCAAGAGACCCAGTACTTC.